One T cell receptor (beta chain) is described in this entry. The repertoire was sequenced with immunoSEQ multiplex PCR; TCRdb's copy has only in-frame clones and lacks some. The table shows 93,000 or so clones, with about 90% occurring only once. The data were obtained in a study of T cell responses to AZD1222 COVID-19 vaccine. The V end was cut by 3 bases, the J end by 8 bases, with 21 bases between. In germline, CDR1 is MDHEN, CDR2 SYDVKM. The CDR3 is made up of 16 amino acids. The source is an adult in good health. Sequenced material: peripheral blood, taken on day 0 of AZD1222 vaccination. The chain carries TRBV28 and TRBJ2-3, with D perhaps TRBD1 or TRBD2 (5 bases each). CDR3 amino acids: CASSFVGTEQQSTQYF. In DNA form, the CDR3 reads TGTGCCAGCAGTTTCGTGGGGACCGAGCAACAGAGTACGCAGTATTTT.